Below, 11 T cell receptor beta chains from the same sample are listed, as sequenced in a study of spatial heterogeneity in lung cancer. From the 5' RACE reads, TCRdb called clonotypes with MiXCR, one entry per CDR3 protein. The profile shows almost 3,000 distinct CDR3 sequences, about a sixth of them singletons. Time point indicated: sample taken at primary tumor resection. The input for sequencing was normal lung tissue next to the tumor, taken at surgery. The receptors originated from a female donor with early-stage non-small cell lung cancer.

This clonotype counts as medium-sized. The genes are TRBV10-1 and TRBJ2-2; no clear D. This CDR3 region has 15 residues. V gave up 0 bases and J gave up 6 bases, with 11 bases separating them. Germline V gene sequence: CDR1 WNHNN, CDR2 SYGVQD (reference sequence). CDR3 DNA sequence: TGCGCCAGCAGTGAGTCGACCGGGTTCGCCGGGGAGCTGTTTTTT. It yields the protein CASSESTGFAGELFF.

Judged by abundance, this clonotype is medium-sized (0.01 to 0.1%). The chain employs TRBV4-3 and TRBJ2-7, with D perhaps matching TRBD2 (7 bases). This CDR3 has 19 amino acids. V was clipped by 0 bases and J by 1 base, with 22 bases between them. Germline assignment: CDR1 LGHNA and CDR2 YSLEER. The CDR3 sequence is CASSQELRGGTSRSYEQYF. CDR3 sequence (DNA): TGCGCCAGCAGCCAAGAATTGAGGGGGGGCACTAGCCGTTCCTACGAGCAGTACTTC.

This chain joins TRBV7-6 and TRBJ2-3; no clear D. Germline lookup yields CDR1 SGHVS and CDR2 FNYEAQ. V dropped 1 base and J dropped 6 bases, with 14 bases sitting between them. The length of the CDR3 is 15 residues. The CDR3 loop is CASSLESGWPDTQYF. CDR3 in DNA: TGTGCCAGCAGCTTAGAGTCAGGCTGGCCGGATACGCAGTATTTT.

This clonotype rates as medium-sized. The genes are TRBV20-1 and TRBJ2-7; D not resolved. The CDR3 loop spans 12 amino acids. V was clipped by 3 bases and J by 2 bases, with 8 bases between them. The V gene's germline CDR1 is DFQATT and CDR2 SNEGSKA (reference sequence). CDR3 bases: TGCAGTGCTAGTGGTTTCCCCTACGAGCAGTACTTC. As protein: CSASGFPYEQYF.

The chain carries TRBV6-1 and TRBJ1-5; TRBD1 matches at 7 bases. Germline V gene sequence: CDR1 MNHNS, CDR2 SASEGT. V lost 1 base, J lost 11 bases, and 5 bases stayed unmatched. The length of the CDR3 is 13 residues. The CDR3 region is CASSEGEGTAQHF. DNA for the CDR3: TGTGCCAGCAGTGAAGGGGAAGGGACAGCCCAGCATTTT.

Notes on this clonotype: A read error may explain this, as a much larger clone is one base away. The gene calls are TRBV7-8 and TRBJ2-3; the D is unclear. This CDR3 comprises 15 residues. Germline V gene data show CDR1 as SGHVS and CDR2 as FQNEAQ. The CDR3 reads CASSSRGQFTDTLYF. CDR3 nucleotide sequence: TGTGCCAGCAGCTCCAGAGGCCAGTTCACAGATACGCTGTATTTT.

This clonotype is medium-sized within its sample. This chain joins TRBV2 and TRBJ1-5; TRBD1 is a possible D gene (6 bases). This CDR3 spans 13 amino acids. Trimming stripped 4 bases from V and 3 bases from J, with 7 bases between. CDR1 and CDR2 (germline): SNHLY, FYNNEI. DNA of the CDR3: TGTGCCAGCAGTGGACAGGACAATCAGCCCCAGCATTTT. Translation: CASSGQDNQPQHF.

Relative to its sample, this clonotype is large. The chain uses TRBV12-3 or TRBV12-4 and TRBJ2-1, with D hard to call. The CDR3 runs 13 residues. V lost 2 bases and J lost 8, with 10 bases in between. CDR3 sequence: CASSLPPVYEQFF. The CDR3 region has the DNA TGTGCCAGCAGTTTACCCCCCGTGTATGAGCAGTTCTTC.

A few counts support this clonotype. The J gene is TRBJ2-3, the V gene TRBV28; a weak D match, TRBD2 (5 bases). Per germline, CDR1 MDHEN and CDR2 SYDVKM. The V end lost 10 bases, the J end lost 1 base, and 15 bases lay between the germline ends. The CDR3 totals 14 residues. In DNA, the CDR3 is TGTGCCACCTCCCGTGACGGGGGCACAGATACGCAGTATTTT. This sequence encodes CATSRDGGTDTQYF.

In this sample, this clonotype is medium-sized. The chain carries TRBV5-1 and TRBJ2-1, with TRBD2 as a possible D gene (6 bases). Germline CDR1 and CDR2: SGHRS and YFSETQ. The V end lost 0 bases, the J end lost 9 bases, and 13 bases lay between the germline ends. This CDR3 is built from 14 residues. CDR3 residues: CASSLGGPEGEQFF. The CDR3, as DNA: TGCGCCAGCAGCTTGGGAGGCCCGGAGGGTGAGCAGTTCTTC.

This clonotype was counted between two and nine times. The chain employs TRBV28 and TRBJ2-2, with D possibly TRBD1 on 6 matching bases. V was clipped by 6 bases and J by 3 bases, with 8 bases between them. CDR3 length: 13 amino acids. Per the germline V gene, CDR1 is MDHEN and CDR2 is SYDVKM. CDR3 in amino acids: CASSRTDTGELFF. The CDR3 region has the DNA TGTGCCAGCAGCCGGACAGACACCGGGGAGCTGTTTTTT.